Shown below are 11 T cell receptor beta chains from a single sample sequenced in a study of T-cell memory formation after mild COVID-19. TCRdb reprocessed the 5' RACE reads with MiXCR, giving one entry per CDR3 protein. The data hold under 550,000 distinct CDR3 sequences, with roughly 18% observed a single time. Sequenced sample: PBMCs or a T cell subset sorted from them (not recorded which). The source is a man in his late teens or twenties who had mild COVID-19 (a few samples of this study predate the infection). Cell type and time point are not known.

In this sample, this clonotype turned up a few times. The junction departs from germline at one end; a sequencing error may be responsible. This chain uses TRBV4-3 with TRBJ2-3, with 8 bases aligning to TRBD2. The CDR3 has 13 amino acids. From germline, CDR1 is LGHNA and CDR2 YSLEER. In DNA, the CDR3 is TGCGCCAGCAGTCAAGCGGGGGCAGGTACGCAGTATTTT. It yields the protein CASSQAGAGTQYF.

The rearrangement uses TRBV18 and TRBJ1-2; D is unresolved. CDR1 is KGHSH and CDR2 is LQKENI in the germline V gene. This CDR3 comprises 13 residues. V gave up 2 bases and J gave up 2 bases, with 6 bases separating them. CDR3 loop: CASSPGPNYGYTF. The CDR3 bases are TGTGCCAGCTCACCAGGGCCGAACTATGGCTACACCTTC.

The V and J genes are TRBV5-1 and TRBJ2-5, with TRBD2 matching over 7 bases. The CDR3 extends over 15 amino acids. V lost 2 bases to trimming and J lost 5 bases; unmatched junction nucleotides: 9. Germline values: CDR1 SGHRS, CDR2 YFSETQ. DNA for the CDR3: TGCGCCAGCAGCTTCTCCCCCCAGGGAGGGGAGACCCAGTACTTC. This encodes CASSFSPQGGETQYF. Filled out from reference TRBV5-1 and TRBJ2-5, the complete variable domain reads KAGVTQTPRYLIKTRGQQVTLSCSPISGHRSVSWYQQTPGQGLQFLFEYFSETQRNKGNFPGRFSGRQFSNSRSEMNVSTLELGDSALYLCASSFSPQGGETQYFGPGTRLLVL.

V and J are TRBV7-2 and TRBJ2-7, with 7 positions matching TRBD2. This CDR3 spans 15 amino acids. The ends lost 4 bases at V and 4 bases at J; junction bases unmatched: 10. CDR1 is SGHTA and CDR2 is FQGNSA in the germline V gene. The CDR3 DNA sequence: TGTGCCAGCAGCTCGCAAACACTAGCGCGGTACGAGCAGTACTTC. It translates to CASSSQTLARYEQYF. The full variable domain, completed using reference TRBV7-2 and TRBJ2-7, is GAGVSQSPSNKVTEKGKDVELRCDPISGHTALYWYRQSLGQGLEFLIYFQGNSAPDKSGLPSDRFSAERTGGSVSTLTIQRTQQEDSAVYLCASSSQTLARYEQYFGPGTRLTVT.

This clonotype has only a few counts. The chain is built from TRBV5-1 and TRBJ1-5; D is uncertain. V lost 3 bases to trimming and J lost 7 bases, with 17 bases between them. The germline gives CDR1 SGHRS, CDR2 YFSETQ. This CDR3 contains 15 residues. Here the CDR3 DNA reads TGCGCCAGCAGCTGGACTTCAGGTCTCGAACAGCCCCAGCATTTT. It encodes CASSWTSGLEQPQHF. Complete variable domain (other parts from reference TRBV5-1 and TRBJ1-5): KAGVTQTPRYLIKTRGQQVTLSCSPISGHRSVSWYQQTPGQGLQFLFEYFSETQRNKGNFPGRFSGRQFSNSRSEMNVSTLELGDSALYLCASSWTSGLEQPQHFGDGTRLSIL.

The rearrangement joins TRBV20-1 to TRBJ2-5; D uncertain. Looked up from germline, CDR1 is DFQATT and CDR2 is SNEGSKA (reference sequence). This CDR3 comprises 14 residues. V lost 2 bases to trimming and J lost 1 base, with 11 bases between them. This CDR3 reads CSARSVTSQETQYF. CDR3 sequence (DNA): TGCAGTGCTAGATCGGTCACAAGCCAAGAGACCCAGTACTTC.

This chain links TRBV7-9 with TRBJ1-5; no clear D gene. The CDR3 consists of 11 residues. V was cut by 5 bases and J by 15 bases, with 14 bases left in between. Germline-derived CDR1 and CDR2 are SEHNR and FQNEAQ (reference sequence). The CDR3 DNA is TGTGCCAGCAGCAAAGAGAGGGAAGTGCATTTT. Its translation is CASSKEREVHF.

The sample holds one count of this clonotype. V usage is TRBV5-1 and J usage is TRBJ2-7, with 7 bases that match TRBD1. The CDR3 has 16 residues. Per germline, CDR1 SGHRS and CDR2 YFSETQ. The ends lost 6 bases at V and 7 bases at J; junction bases unmatched: 19. The CDR3: CASTPGTAPPLYEQYV. The CDR3 nucleotides read TGCGCCAGCACCCCAGGGACAGCTCCTCCCCTCTATGAGCAGTACGTC.

J is TRBJ1-3 and V is TRBV2; the D is unclear. CDR3 size: 13 residues. V was pared by 7 bases and J by 1 base, with 8 bases between. Germline CDR1 reads SNHLY; CDR2 reads FYNNEI. The CDR3 reads CASTGLSGNTIYF. The CDR3, as DNA: TGTGCCAGCACTGGGTTATCTGGAAACACCATATATTTT. The entire variable domain, with the rest obtained from reference TRBV2 and TRBJ1-3, is as follows: EPEVTQTPSHQVTQMGQEVILRCVPISNHLYFYWYRQILGQKVEFLVSFYNNEISEKSEIFDDQFSVERPDGSNFTLKIRSTKLEDSAMYFCASTGLSGNTIYFGEGSWLTVV.

In this sample, this clonotype turned up a few times. J is TRBJ2-2 and V is TRBV6-2 or TRBV6-3; 11 bases are a match to TRBD2. The V and J ends lost 5 bases and 6 bases, in that order; junction bases with no gene match: 8. CDR3 length equals 16 residues. Germline CDR1 MNHEY, CDR2 SVGEGT. In DNA form, the CDR3 reads TGTGCCAGCAGTCTCTCTAGCGGGGGGCATGCCGGGGAGCTGTTTTTT. Its translation is CASSLSSGGHAGELFF.

This clonotype has only a few counts. J is TRBJ2-5 and V is TRBV29-1; 9 bases are shared with TRBD2. The ends lost 7 bases at V and 9 bases at J; junction bases unmatched: 15. CDR3 length: 14 amino acids. Germline V gene lookup returns CDR1 SQVTM and CDR2 ANQGSEA. CDR3 loop: CSATAASGVGAQYF. The CDR3 DNA reads TGCAGCGCTACAGCGGCTAGCGGGGTTGGGGCCCAGTACTTC.